Listed here are 7 T cell receptor beta chains from one sample, sequenced in a study of OX40 agonist ivuxolimab in advanced cancers. Assay used: immunoSEQ multiplex PCR; TCRdb lists only in-frame clones, some missing. The table lists tens of thousands of clones, 65% to 85% of them singletons. Sample: CD4+ or CD8+ T cells sorted from blood, taken in a trial of the OX40 agonist ivuxolimab. All receptors derive from an adult with an advanced solid tumor such as melanoma, head and neck, liver or kidney cancer.

V gene TRBV7-9 combines with J gene TRBJ2-7; weak D call: TRBD1 (6 bases). V lost 5 bases and J lost 2, with 10 bases in between. The CDR3 covers 13 residues. Germline-derived CDR1 and CDR2 are SEHNR and FQNEAQ (reference sequence). CDR3 loop: CASSPRTAYEQYF. Written as DNA, the CDR3 is TGTGCCAGCAGCCCTAGGACAGCCTACGAGCAGTACTTC.

This clone appeared a few times. The chain carries TRBV7-2 and TRBJ1-5; tentative D call: TRBD1 (6 bases). Germline assignment: CDR1 SGHTA and CDR2 FQGNSA. The CDR3 has 15 amino acids. Trimming stripped 4 bases from V and 0 bases from J, with 10 bases between. DNA of the CDR3: TGTGCCAGCAGCTCGGGACAATATAGCAATCAGCCCCAGCATTTT. It encodes CASSSGQYSNQPQHF.

This chain uses TRBV4-2 with TRBJ2-1; D is undetermined. Germline V CDR1 and CDR2: LGHNA, YNFKEQ. Trimming took 4 bases from V and 4 from J, leaving 20 bases between them. The CDR3 covers 17 residues. The CDR3 is CASSPQSGYQRYNEQFF. The CDR3 DNA follows: TGTGCCAGCAGCCCCCAGTCCGGCTACCAAAGATACAATGAGCAGTTCTTC.

This clone rates as medium-sized. V is TRBV11-2 and J is TRBJ2-5; possibly TRBD1 for D (5 bases). Trimming left V 5 bases short and J 4 bases short, with 20 bases between. CDR3 size: 16 residues. Germline V CDR1 and CDR2: SGHAT, FQNNGV. The CDR3 DNA is TGTGCCAGCAGCCCGACACGAGCGAGAAGGGGAGAGACCCAGTACTTC. As protein: CASSPTRARRGETQYF.

The count of this clone is one. The V gene is TRBV10-3, the J gene TRBJ1-5; no firm D call. From germline, CDR1 is ENHRY and CDR2 SYGVKD. The CDR3 is 15 residues long. V was cut by 0 bases and J by 5 bases, with 11 bases left in between. The chain's CDR3 is CAISESAGFDQPQHF. The CDR3 DNA reads as TGTGCCATCAGTGAGTCGGCCGGGTTCGATCAGCCCCAGCATTTT.

This clone has only a few counts. The rearrangement links TRBV29-1 to TRBJ2-4, with 9 nucleotides matching TRBD1. This CDR3 has 18 amino acids. J lost 0 bases, V lost 0 bases, and 9 bases had no gene match. Germline V gives CDR1 SQVTM, CDR2 ANQGSEA. The CDR3, as DNA: TGCAGCGTTGAAGATACAGGGGGCCCGACTCTAGCCAAAAACATTCAGTACTTC. Residues: CSVEDTGGPTLAKNIQYF.

The rearrangement uses TRBV6-6 and TRBJ1-3, with D unclear. Trimming took off 4 bases at V and 2 bases at J, with 9 bases between the two ends. The CDR3 has 14 amino acids. From germline, CDR1 is MNHNY and CDR2 SVGAGI (reference sequence). The CDR3 bases are TGTGCCAGCAGTTTGTTAGTCACTGGAAACACCATATATTTT. Amino acid sequence: CASSLLVTGNTIYF.